The present T cell receptor beta chain was sequenced within a study of blood T cell repertoires in COVID-19 (dated by TCRdb to 2020 to 2021). At the level of the whole study: The collaborator samples originated in the United States, Italy and Spain and spanned the acute and convalescent phases of COVID-19. A de-identified subject ID, COVID-19 status, age in years and sex were almost always included in the sample metadata. The prospective study material was composed of cDNA or gDNA derived from T cells, B-cell-depleted T cells, or PBMCs. The dataset comprised deeply sampled blood TCRbeta repertoires from subjects exposed to, actively infected with, or recovered from COVID-19. Samples were obtained from the ongoing ImmuneRACE study (first 160 participants) and from about 1,300 subjects provided by 6 global collaborators. The repertoires were released in a freely available public database intended as a resource for research on the immune response to SARS-CoV-2. HLA class I and class II types, where available, came from metadata supplied by the sample provider rather than from assay-based typing. The research as a whole found: The quantity of clinical and demographic metadata differed by source and by participant and was supplied without curation.

On this clone itself: What antigen it recognizes has not been identified. The record has no base qualities; no much larger clone is one base away.

Sequences SGHTA (CDR1) and FQGNSA (CDR2) are obtained from the germline V gene. Trimming removed 4 bases from V and 6 bases from J; the gene matches leave 6 bases unexplained. From cysteine to phenylalanine, the CDR3 is 15 amino acids long. Only the CDR3 DNA stays, 45 bases, in frame from base 1. TCRbeta CDR3 regions were amplified from genomic DNA using the immunoSEQ Assay, a bias-controlled multiplex PCR. From the authors' description of their analysis: The number of nucleated cells in each sample was estimated by amplification of reference gene primers within the assay. To quantify the absolute abundance of each unique TCRbeta CDR3 rearrangement, sequence reads were collapsed and filtered. For each sample, productive Simpson clonality was calculated as the square root of Simpson's diversity index across productive rearrangements. Sourced from immuneACCESS, this table was stored by TCRdb with only in-frame sequences that have V and J called. A share of the clones is absent; for the studies checked, an unresolved V gene accounts for under half, and the remainder has no known explanation. The D gene and trimming were derived from the DNA, and the V and J assignments and clone size from that table. This sample has hundreds of thousands of clones in its table, and more than 85% of those were observed once. In total, the top ten clones hold around 0.84% of the sample.

One collaborating source in Seattle enrolled patients during active infection and followed them longitudinally through the course of disease. Each collaborating institution followed its own protocols to collect whole blood in K2EDTA tubes. For TCRbeta analysis, collaborators shipped samples in one of three forms: frozen whole blood, isolated PBMCs, or DNA extracted from either of those sample types. This sequence originates from a man aged 60 to 75 with COVID-19, enrolled during active disease. Specimen: peripheral blood. This sequence uses TRBV7-2 and TRBJ1-5; 10 central nucleotides agree with TRBD1. In nucleotides, the sequence is TGTGCCAGCAGCTCTGGACAGGGGGAGCGTCAGCCCCAGCATTTT. Its translation reads: CASSSGQGERQPQHF.